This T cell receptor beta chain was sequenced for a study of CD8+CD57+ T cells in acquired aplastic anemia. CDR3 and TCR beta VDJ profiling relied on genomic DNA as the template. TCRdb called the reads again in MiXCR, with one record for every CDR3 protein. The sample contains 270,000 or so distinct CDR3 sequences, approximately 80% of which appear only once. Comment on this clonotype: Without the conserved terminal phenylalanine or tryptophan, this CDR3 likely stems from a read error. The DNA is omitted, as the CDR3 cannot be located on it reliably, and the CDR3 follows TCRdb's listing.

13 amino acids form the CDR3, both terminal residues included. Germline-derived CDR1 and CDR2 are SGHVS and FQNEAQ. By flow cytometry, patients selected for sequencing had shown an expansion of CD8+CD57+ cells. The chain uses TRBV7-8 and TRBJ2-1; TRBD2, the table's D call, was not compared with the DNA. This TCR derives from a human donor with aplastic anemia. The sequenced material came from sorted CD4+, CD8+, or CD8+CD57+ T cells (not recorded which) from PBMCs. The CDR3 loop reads CASSLSGGPEPQY.